The sequence of this T cell receptor (beta chain) was determined in a study of blood T cell repertoires in COVID-19. Study-wide background: Donors in the United States, Italy and Spain gave samples during acute or convalescent COVID-19. In each case, the material was cDNA or gDNA derived from T cells, B-cell-depleted T cells, or PBMCs.

Germline V CDR1 and CDR2: LGHNA, YSLEER. V lost 4 bases, J lost 3 bases, and 18 bases lay in between. CDR3 length: 17 residues. Source study methods: Counts of nucleated cells, estimated from reference gene primer amplification, were obtained. TCRdb keeps only in-frame clones here, not all; method: immunoSEQ multiplex PCR. V and J calls and clone size are as listed in that table; D and trimming were resolved from the DNA. The profile covers about 50,000 clones, with roughly nine tenths appearing a single time and about 25% taken by the ten largest. Input material: peripheral blood. This chain connects TRBV4-3 to TRBJ2-2; D is perhaps TRBD1 (6 bases). The sequence came from a human donor in a cohort sampled during active COVID-19. The CDR3 sequence: CASSLSVGTKDTGELFF. The DNA of the CDR3 is TGCGCCAGCAGCCTTTCGGTCGGGACAAAGGACACCGGGGAGCTGTTTTTT.